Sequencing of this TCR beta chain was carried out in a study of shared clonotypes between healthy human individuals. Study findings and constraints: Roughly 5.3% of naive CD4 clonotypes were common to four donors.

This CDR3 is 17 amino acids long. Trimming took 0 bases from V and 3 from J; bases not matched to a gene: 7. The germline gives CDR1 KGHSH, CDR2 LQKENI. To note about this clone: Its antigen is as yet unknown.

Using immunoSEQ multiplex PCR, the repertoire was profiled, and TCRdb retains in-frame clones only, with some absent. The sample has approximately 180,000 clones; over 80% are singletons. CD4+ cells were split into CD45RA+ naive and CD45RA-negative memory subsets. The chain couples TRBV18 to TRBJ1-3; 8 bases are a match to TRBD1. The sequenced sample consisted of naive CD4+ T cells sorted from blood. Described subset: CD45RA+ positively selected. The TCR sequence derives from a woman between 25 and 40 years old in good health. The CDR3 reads CASSPPRGTGGGNTIYF. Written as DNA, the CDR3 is TGTGCCAGCTCACCACCCAGGGGGACAGGAGGTGGAAACACCATATATTTT. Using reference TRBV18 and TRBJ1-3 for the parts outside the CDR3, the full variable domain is NAGVMQNPRHLVRRRGQEARLRCSPMKGHSHVYWYRQLPEEGLKFMVYLQKENIIDESGMPKERFSAEFPKEGPSILRIQQVVRGDSAAYFCASSPPRGTGGGNTIYFGEGSWLTVV.